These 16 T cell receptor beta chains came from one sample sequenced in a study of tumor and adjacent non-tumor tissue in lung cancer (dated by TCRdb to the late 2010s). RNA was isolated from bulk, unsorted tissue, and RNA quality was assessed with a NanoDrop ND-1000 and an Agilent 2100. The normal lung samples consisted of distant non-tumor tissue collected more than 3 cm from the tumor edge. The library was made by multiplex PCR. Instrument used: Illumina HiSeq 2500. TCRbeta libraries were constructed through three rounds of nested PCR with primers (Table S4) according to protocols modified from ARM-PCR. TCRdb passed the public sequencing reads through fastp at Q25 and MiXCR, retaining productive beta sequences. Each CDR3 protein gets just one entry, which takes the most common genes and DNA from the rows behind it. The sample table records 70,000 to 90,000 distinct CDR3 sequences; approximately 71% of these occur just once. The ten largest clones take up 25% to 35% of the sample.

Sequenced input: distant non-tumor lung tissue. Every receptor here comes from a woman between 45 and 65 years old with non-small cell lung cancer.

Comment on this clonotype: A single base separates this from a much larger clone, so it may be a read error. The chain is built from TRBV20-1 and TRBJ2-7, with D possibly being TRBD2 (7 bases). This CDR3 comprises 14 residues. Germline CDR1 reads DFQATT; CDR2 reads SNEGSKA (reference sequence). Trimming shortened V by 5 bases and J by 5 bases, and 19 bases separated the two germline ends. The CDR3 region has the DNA TGCAGTGCTCCGGGGGGCAGGGCGTCCGACGAGCAGTACTTC. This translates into CSAPGGRASDEQYF.

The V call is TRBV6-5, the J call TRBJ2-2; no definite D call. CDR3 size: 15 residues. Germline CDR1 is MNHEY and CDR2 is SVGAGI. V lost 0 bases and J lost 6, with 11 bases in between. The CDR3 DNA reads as TGTGCCAGCAGTTACTCGATTAGCCGGCCCGGGGAGCTGTTTTTT. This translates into CASSYSISRPGELFF.

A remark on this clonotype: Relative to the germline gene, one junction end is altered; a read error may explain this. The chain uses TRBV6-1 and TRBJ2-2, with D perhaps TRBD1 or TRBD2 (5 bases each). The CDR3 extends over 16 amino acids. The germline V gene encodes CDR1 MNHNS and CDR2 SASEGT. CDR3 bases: TGTACCAGCACGCGGTTTTCGACAGTGAACACCGGGGTGCTGTTTTTT. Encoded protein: CTSTRFSTVNTGVLFF.

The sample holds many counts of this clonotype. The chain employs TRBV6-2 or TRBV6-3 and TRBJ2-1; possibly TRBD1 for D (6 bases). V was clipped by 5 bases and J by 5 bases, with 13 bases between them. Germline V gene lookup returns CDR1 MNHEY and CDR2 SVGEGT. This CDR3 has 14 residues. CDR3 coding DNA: TGTGCCAGCAGTCGAGAGGGACACCACAATGAGCAGTTCTTC. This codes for CASSREGHHNEQFF.

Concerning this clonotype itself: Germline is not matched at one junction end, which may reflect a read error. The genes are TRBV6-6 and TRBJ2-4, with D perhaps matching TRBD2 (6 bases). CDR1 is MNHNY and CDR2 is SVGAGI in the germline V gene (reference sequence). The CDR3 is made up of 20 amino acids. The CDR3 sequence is CVSSYSVGVLADLAKNIQYF. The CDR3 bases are TGTGTCAGCAGTTACTCAGTCGGGGTCTTAGCGGATCTGGCCAAAAACATTCAGTACTTC.

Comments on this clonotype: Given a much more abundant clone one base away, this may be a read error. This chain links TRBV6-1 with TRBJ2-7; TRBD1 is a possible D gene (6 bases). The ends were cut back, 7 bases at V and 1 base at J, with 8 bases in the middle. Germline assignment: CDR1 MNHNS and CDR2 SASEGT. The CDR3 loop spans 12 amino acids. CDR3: CASTGQSYEQYF. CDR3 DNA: TGTGCCAGCACTGGACAGTCCTACGAGCAGTACTTC.

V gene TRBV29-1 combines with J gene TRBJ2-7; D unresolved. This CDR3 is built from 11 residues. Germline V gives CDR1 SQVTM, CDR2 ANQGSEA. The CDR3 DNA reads TGCAGTATAGACACAGCCTACGAGCAGTACTTC. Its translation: CSIDTAYEQYF.

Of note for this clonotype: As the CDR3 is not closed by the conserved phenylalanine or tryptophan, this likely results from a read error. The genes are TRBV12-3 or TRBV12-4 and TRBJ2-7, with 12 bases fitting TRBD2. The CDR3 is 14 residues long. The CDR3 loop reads CVSRLAGVRNEQYL. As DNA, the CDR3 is TGTGTCAGCAGACTAGCGGGAGTTAGAAACGAGCAGTACCTC.

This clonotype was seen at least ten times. CDR3 loop: CSASGQGRIEQFF. CDR3 coding DNA: TGCAGTGCTAGTGGGCAGGGCCGAATTGAGCAGTTCTTC. V gene TRBV20-1 combines with J gene TRBJ2-1, with a weak D call TRBD1 (5 bases). The CDR3 covers 13 residues. V lost 3 bases to trimming and J lost 9 bases, with 15 bases between them. Germline CDR1 DFQATT, CDR2 SNEGSKA (reference sequence).

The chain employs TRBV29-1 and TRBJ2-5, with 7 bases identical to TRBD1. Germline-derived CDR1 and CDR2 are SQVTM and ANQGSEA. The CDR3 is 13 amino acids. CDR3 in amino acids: CGVADRAEGTQYF. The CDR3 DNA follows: TGCGGTGTTGCTGACAGGGCTGAGGGGACCCAGTACTTC.

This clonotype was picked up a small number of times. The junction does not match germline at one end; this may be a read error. The CDR3 loop reads CAGSRGTDTGELFF. The DNA of the CDR3 is TGTGCCGGCAGCCGAGGGACGGACACCGGGGAGCTGTTTTTT. The chain employs TRBV7-9 and TRBJ2-2; D may correspond to TRBD1 or TRBD2 (5 bases each). Germline V CDR1 and CDR2: SEHNR, FQNEAQ (reference sequence). The CDR3 is 14 amino acids.

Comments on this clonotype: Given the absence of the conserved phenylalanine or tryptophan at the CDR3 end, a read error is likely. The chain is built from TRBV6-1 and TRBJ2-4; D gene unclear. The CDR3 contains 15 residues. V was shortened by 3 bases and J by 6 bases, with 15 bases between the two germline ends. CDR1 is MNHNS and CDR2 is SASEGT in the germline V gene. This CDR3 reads CASSEGSGRINIQYI. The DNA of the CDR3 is TGTGCCAGCAGTGAGGGGTCTGGACGGATAAACATTCAGTACATC.

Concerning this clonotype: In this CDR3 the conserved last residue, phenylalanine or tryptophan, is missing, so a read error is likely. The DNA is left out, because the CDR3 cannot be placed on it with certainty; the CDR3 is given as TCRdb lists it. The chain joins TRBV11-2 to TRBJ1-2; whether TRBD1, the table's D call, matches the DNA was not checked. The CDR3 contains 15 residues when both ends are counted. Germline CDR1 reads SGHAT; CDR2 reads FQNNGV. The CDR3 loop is CASSMRQELFYGYSS.

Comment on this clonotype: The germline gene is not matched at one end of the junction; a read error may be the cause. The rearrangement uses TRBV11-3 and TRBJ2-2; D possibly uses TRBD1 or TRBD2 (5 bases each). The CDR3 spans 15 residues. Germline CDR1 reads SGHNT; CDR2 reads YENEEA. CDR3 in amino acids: CANSPRDRNTGELFF. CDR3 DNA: TGTGCCAACAGCCCCAGGGACCGGAACACAGGGGAGCTGTTTTTT.

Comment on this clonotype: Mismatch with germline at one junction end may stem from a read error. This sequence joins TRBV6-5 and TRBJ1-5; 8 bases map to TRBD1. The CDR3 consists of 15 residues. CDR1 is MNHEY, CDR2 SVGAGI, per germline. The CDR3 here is CASSYTTGVNQPQHF. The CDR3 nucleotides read TGTGCCAGCAGTTACACGACAGGGGTAAATCAGCCCCAACATTTT.

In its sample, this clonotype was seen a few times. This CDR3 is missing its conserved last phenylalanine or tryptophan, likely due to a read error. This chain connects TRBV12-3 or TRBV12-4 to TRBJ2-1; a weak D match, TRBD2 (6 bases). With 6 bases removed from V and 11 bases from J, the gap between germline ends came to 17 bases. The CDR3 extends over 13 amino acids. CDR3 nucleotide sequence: TGTGCCAGCAGAACCGCCGGGACTTCGAAGCAGTTCTCC. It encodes CASRTAGTSKQFS.